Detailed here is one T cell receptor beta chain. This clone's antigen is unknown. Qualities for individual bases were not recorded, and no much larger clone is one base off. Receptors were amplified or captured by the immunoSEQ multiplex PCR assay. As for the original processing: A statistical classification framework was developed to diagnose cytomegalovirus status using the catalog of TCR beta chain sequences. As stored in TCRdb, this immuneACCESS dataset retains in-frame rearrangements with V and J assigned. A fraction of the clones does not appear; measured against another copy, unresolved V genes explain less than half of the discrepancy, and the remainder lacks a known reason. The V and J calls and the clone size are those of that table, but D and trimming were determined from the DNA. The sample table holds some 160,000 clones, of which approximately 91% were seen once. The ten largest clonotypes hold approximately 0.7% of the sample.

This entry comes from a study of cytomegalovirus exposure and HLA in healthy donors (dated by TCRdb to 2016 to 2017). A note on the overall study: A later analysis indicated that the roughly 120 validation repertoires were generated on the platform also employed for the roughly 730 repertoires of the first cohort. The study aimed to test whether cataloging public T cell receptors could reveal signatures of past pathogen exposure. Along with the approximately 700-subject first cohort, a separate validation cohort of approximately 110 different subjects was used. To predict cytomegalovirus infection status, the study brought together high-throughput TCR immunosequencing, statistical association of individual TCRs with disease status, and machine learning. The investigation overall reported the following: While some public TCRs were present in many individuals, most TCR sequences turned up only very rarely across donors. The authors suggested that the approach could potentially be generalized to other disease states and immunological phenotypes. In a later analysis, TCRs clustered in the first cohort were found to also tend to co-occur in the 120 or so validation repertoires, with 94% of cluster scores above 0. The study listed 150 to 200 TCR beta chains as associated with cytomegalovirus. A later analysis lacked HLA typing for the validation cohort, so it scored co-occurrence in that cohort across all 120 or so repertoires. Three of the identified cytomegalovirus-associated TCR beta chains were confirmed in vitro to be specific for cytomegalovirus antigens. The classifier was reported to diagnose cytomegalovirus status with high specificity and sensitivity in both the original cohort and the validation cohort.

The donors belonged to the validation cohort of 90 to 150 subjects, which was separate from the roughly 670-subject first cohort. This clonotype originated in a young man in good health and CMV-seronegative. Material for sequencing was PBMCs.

This receptor carries the CDR3 CASSLGRTGEGYTF. The DNA sequence is as follows: TGTGCCAGCAGCTTAGGACGGACAGGGGAAGGCTACACCTTC. In this chain, TRBV7-9 is recombined with TRBJ1-2; 9 central nucleotides agree with TRBD1. Via the germline V gene (reference sequence), CDR1 is SEHNR and CDR2 FQNEAQ. From the cysteine through the phenylalanine, the CDR3 covers 14 amino acids. Kept here is only the CDR3 DNA, which spans 42 bases and is read in frame from base 1. Unmatched junction bases come to 5, with V trimmed by 1 base and J by 8 bases.